This TCR beta chain came from a study of cytomegalovirus exposure and HLA in healthy donors (dated by TCRdb to 2016 to 2017). Background on the whole study: An earlier analysis of some 500 of the donors reported about 250 Gb of sequence data and 100 million to 140 million unique TCR beta sequences from roughly 180 million T cells. An early release covering 550 to 650 HLA-typed donors comprised 250 to 350 gigabases of sequencing data and some 79 million unique TCR sequences. Among the roughly 370 genotyped donors, about 83% belonged to the genetic ancestry cluster associated with self-reported Caucasian donors. The aim of the study was to test whether cataloging public T cell receptors could identify signatures of past pathogen exposure. The T cell repertoires of some 670 subjects were profiled by immunosequencing and related to cytomegalovirus serostatus. In addition to the first cohort of 666 subjects, a separate validation cohort of over 90 different subjects was used. To predict cytomegalovirus infection status, the study brought together high-throughput TCR immunosequencing, statistical association of individual TCRs with disease status, and machine learning. A later analysis re-analyzed previously published TCR beta repertoires from 500 to 700 donors and added high-resolution HLA genotyping to study TCR occurrence patterns. Rather than drawing on any new phenotypic data, the later analysis identified candidate immune exposures from TCR beta sequences and the way those sequences occurred across donors. To decide whether each TCR beta V gene segment behaved as functional or pseudogenic, an earlier analysis of some 580 of the donors relied on high-throughput TCR beta sequencing. Donor age, sex, ethnicity and CMV serostatus were compiled alongside the repertoire data. A later genetic analysis used genome-wide SNP genotypes for about 60% of the roughly 670 donors, treating that subset as a discovery cohort. Every repertoire in the discovery cohort had been generated on one and the same sequencing platform. Both class I and class II loci were covered by HLA typing, at four-digit resolution. The number of typed donors differed by locus: roughly 629-630 for A, B, C, DRB1 and DQB1; roughly 510 for DQA1; 606 for DPA1; and some 470 for DPB1. A few DR-DQ haplotypes were treated as single units for association and clustering because of strong linkage in the cohort. Across 300 to 500 genotyped donors of the cohort, an average of about 240,000 unique TCR beta nucleotide sequences per donor were sequenced, and about a sixth of those sequences were non-productive. Summary of the overall study and its limitations: Linkage disequilibrium might explain the correlated functional status among segregating V segments, but an unknown experimental factor could not be ruled out. Most TCR sequences were observed very rarely across donors, whereas some public TCRs were present in many individuals. The authors suggested that the approach could potentially be extended to other disease states and immunological phenotypes. In the study, 150 to 200 TCR beta chains were listed as associated with cytomegalovirus. Immune exposure information for the cohort was limited to CMV serostatus. In both the original and validation cohorts, the classifier was reported to diagnose cytomegalovirus status with high specificity and sensitivity. When HLA alleles, especially DR and DQ, strongly co-occurred, attributing TCR associations to individual alleles was difficult. In an earlier analysis of roughly 500 of the donors, most TCR beta V segments appeared in productive rearrangements about 87% or about 30% of the time, broadly matching IMGT annotations. Roughly uniform sequencing depth across donors was assumed in presence/absence analyses, although this assumption may not hold. A group of highly shared sequence variants was considered likely to be a technical artifact of the sequencing pipeline. The 87-base-pair reads could not distinguish some IMGT-functional V segments, including TRBV6-2 and TRBV6-3, so those segments were excluded. In vitro tests confirmed that a few of the cytomegalovirus-associated TCR beta chains recognize cytomegalovirus antigens. A further reported finding was that TCR beta sequences accurately predicted the HLA-A and HLA-B alleles for most subjects in the first cohort. Most CMV-associated TCR beta chains appeared to be HLA-restricted in a later analysis, and the HLA associations seemed to be driven largely by CMV exposure. An association between a missense DCLRE1C variant and V-gene and J-gene trimming of TCR beta chains was found in a later genetic analysis and replicated in an independent cohort. A later genetic analysis reported fewer N-insertions in productive TCRs among donors in an Asian-associated ancestry cluster than the approximately 670-donor mean. Because counts were too low, approximately 18 rarely observed V segments, including chromosome 9 orphons, were excluded from the earlier analysis of a few hundred of the donors. This cohort had only TCR beta chains sequenced, and the lack of alpha or paired-chain data limited which features could be detected. Several of the top co-occurrence clusters appeared to be linked to parvovirus B19, influenza, CMV and Epstein-Barr virus, according to a later analysis. In a later analysis, some 18,000 TCR beta sequences were associated with specific HLA alleles at a false discovery rate of 0.05. A later analysis found that TCR association rates varied across HLA loci, with DRB1 alleles showing the most associated TCRs and HLA-C alleles the fewest. In a later analysis, HLA-associated TCR beta chains were found to be more clonally expanded and to have lower generation probabilities than equally common non-associated chains. Because HLA typing was unavailable for some donors at each locus, only the typed subset was used in association tests.

The germline V gene (reference sequence) yields MNHNY for CDR1 and SVGAGI for CDR2. The CDR3 holds 15 amino acids from the cysteine to the phenylalanine. The retained sequence is limited to the CDR3, 45 bases, with the frame set at the first base. Germline trimming amounts to 8 bases on V and 1 base on J, with 8 as the count of junction bases outside the gene matches. Note on this clone: Its antigen remains undetermined. The sample holds no much larger clone one base away, and base qualities are not on file.

The method was the immunoSEQ multiplex PCR assay. A mixture of 60 forward primers for TCR Vbeta segments and 13 reverse primers for TCR Jbeta segments was used in the multiplex PCR. The CDR3 region of rearranged TCR beta genes was amplified from genomic DNA with a multiplex PCR assay. On the Illumina HiSeq System, the amplified TCR beta libraries were sequenced as 87-base-pair reads. Regarding the original processing steps: A later analysis tallied tens of millions of unique TCR beta chains across the roughly 610 repertoires, and some 10 million of those chains were shared by two or more donors. Raw reads were error-corrected and collapsed into unique sequences with a nearest-neighbor algorithm that merged closely related sequences to remove PCR and sequencing errors. To assign V, D and J gene segments, CDR3 sequences were aligned to IMGT reference sequences. For a sequence to be retained, a match of at least six nucleotides to both a V gene segment and a J gene segment was required. A rearrangement counted as productive if the CDR3 had no stop codons and remained in frame with V and J, and every other rearrangement counted as non-productive. CDR3 was defined by IMGT convention, running from the second conserved V-encoded cysteine to the conserved J-encoded phenylalanine. The earlier analysis of about 610 of the donors excluded any sequence lacking an unambiguous match to a single V gene segment. In an earlier analysis of some 590 of the donors, a V segment was called functional when productive rearrangements were above 56.7%, and segregating when the standard deviation between donors exceeded 5%. To diagnose cytomegalovirus status from the catalog of TCR beta chain sequences, a statistical classification framework was built. V and J gene assignment, in a later analysis, came from comparing TCR nucleotide sequences with IMGT/GENE-DB human TR gene sequences. A later analysis assigned CDR3 sequences and most-parsimonious VDJ recombination scenarios with the TCRdist pipeline. A later analysis defined each TCR beta chain by its CDR3 amino acid sequence plus V-gene family, and excluded reads lacking a unique V-gene family. A later analysis removed 592 highly shared, low-generation-probability nucleotide sequences to deal with suspected cross-contamination and a sequencing artifact. In a later analysis, a clonal expansion index was calculated for each public chain from normalized within-repertoire ranks of inferred template counts. A later analysis computed generation probabilities with a VDJ recombination model fitted to out-of-frame rearrangements, and checked the results against IGoR. Hypergeometric tests were used in a later analysis to score TCR-TCR, TCR-HLA and TCR-CMV co-occurrence, with a repertoire-size bias correction applied to the TCR pairs. A later analysis estimated false discovery rates by permuting HLA or CMV assignments 20 times. In a later analysis, co-occurring TCRs were grouped with DBSCAN, and TCRdist sequence similarity was added when clustering was performed within HLA-allele-positive subsets. Repertoires with fewer than 30,000 or more than 120,000 public chains, plus five repertoires with anomalous nucleotide sharing, were excluded from co-occurrence clustering. As stored in TCRdb, this immuneACCESS dataset retains in-frame rearrangements with V and J assigned. A fraction of the clones does not appear; measured against another copy, unresolved V genes explain less than half of the discrepancy, and the remainder lacks a known reason. V and J calls plus clone size are reproduced from that table; the DNA served to infer D and trimming. This sample gives some 140,000 clones in total; approximately 80% of them show up just once. The ten largest clones capture around 2.2% of the sample.

The cohort consisted of some 670 healthy bone marrow donors. At the time of sampling, all cohort members were nominally healthy, though unrecorded immune exposures were likely present. The donor tested CMV seronegative and was one of the 352 seronegative cohort members. Each donor provided a peripheral blood sample, and peripheral blood mononuclear cells were used for TCR beta sequencing. The Qiagen DNeasy Blood Extraction Kit was used to extract genomic DNA from the blood cell samples. The sample taken for sequencing was PBMCs. The TCR originated in a man aged 25 to 40 in good health and CMV-seronegative. The rearrangement joined TRBV6-6 to TRBJ1-5; 7 bases in the middle match TRBD1. The DNA sequence is TGTGCCAGCTACAGACAGGGAGACAGCAATCAGCCCCAGCATTTT. Its translation is CASYRQGDSNQPQHF.